The 30 T cell receptor beta chains presented below share a single source sample, sequenced in a study of T cells in Graves' hyperthyroidism and ophthalmopathy. RNA transcripts were the template for amplifying TCR beta CDR3 regions. The primer set for the first-round RT-PCR of the TCR CDR3 was HTBI. TCRdb passed the multiplex PCR reads through MiXCR, listing each CDR3 protein once. The sample holds about 740,000 distinct CDR3 sequences, around 13% seen once. Sequences were obtained from blood. The receptors were gathered from a woman aged 18-30 years with Graves' hyperthyroidism.

This clonotype was observed at least ten times. Here the CDR3 reads CASSLDRGDEQFF. The CDR3 DNA sequence: TGTGCCAGCAGCTTAGACAGGGGGGATGAGCAGTTCTTC. The chain employs TRBV11-2 and TRBJ2-1, with D maybe TRBD1 (7 bases). The germline V gene encodes CDR1 SGHAT and CDR2 FQNNGV. The CDR3 has 13 amino acids. V lost 0 bases and J lost 8, with 8 bases in between.

This clonotype was detected ten times or more. The chain is built from TRBV30 and TRBJ1-5; possible D gene TRBD1, 6 bases. The CDR3 covers 13 residues. The V gene lost 5 bases and the J gene lost 6 bases, with 14 bases spanning the gap. Germline V gives CDR1 GTSNPN, CDR2 SVGIG (reference sequence). The CDR3 DNA reads as TGTGCCTGGGGAGGAGGGGGTCGTCAGCCCCAGCATTTT. The encoded protein is CAWGGGGRQPQHF.

The CDR3 sequence is CASSSRGLKDRGPYNEQFF. CDR3 DNA sequence: TGTGCCAGCAGCTCGAGGGGCCTAAAGGACAGGGGCCCCTACAATGAGCAGTTCTTC. The rearrangement joins TRBV7-9 to TRBJ2-1; 9 bases fit TRBD1. V trimming: 4 bases; J trimming: 2 bases; junction bases outside the gene matches: 15. Germline V gives CDR1 SEHNR, CDR2 FQNEAQ (reference sequence). The CDR3 totals 19 residues.

The rearrangement uses TRBV6-2 or TRBV6-3 and TRBJ2-1; 7 bases fit TRBD2. Germline CDR1 and CDR2: MNHEY and SVGEGT. The CDR3 runs to 17 residues. Germline trimming cut 0 bases from V and 12 bases from J; bases unmatched to any gene: 17. CDR3: CASSYSMASGYNEAQFF. CDR3 nucleotide sequence: TGTGCCAGCAGTTACTCGATGGCTAGCGGATACAATGAAGCGCAGTTCTTC.

This clonotype showed up many times. The V and J genes are TRBV3-1 and TRBJ2-5, with D possibly being TRBD1 (6 bases). V was trimmed by 5 bases and J by 4 bases, leaving 26 bases between them. CDR3 length: 18 amino acids. Germline V CDR1 and CDR2: LGHDT, YNNKEL (reference sequence). The CDR3 sequence is CASSSTKVRGQRRETQYF. CDR3 nucleotides: TGTGCCAGCAGCTCAACTAAGGTCCGAGGACAGCGCAGAGAGACCCAGTACTTC.

The chain has TRBV15 and TRBJ1-5; D not certain. Germline V lookup: CDR1 LNHNV, CDR2 YYDKDF (reference sequence). CDR3 length: 14 residues. The V end lost 6 bases, the J end lost 3 bases, and 12 bases lay between the germline ends. CDR3 loop: CATSDWANNQPQHF. In DNA form, the CDR3 reads TGTGCCACCAGTGACTGGGCAAACAATCAGCCCCAGCATTTT.

This clonotype has ten or more counts. V and J are TRBV18 and TRBJ1-1, with 7 bases that match TRBD1. With V trimmed by 3 bases and J by 0 bases, 7 bases remained unmatched. The CDR3 covers 16 residues. CDR1 and CDR2 from the germline V gene are KGHSH and LQKENI. The CDR3 here is CASSPGQLELNTEAFF. CDR3 sequence (DNA): TGTGCCAGCTCACCGGGACAGCTGGAACTGAACACTGAAGCTTTCTTT.

This clonotype was recorded many times. This chain links TRBV7-9 with TRBJ2-5; the D call may be TRBD1 or TRBD2 (5 bases each). Germline V gene lookup returns CDR1 SEHNR and CDR2 FQNEAQ (reference sequence). Trimming stripped 5 bases from V and 5 bases from J, with 18 bases between. The CDR3 spans 15 residues. The CDR3 nucleotides are TGTGCCAGCAGCCAACCCCGACTTGAGGGGGAGACCCAGTACTTC. Translating gives CASSQPRLEGETQYF.

This clonotype has a count of ten or more. J is TRBJ2-2 and V is TRBV6-5, with 10 bases that match TRBD2. This CDR3 comprises 16 residues. V lost 6 bases to trimming and J lost 1 base; unmatched junction nucleotides: 5. Germline CDR1 MNHEY, CDR2 SVGAGI. Here the CDR3 DNA reads TGTGCCAGCAGCGGCGGACTAGCGGTGAACACCGGGGAGCTGTTTTTT. It yields the protein CASSGGLAVNTGELFF.

Concerning this clonotype itself: One base away lies a much larger clone, so this may be a sequencing read error. This chain joins TRBV20-1 and TRBJ2-1; a possible D gene is TRBD2 (5 bases). The J call could be wrong; TRBJ2-7 is a better fit for the DNA end. Per the germline V gene, CDR1 is DFQATT and CDR2 is SNEGSKA (reference sequence). This CDR3 is built from 15 residues. DNA for the CDR3: TGCAGCCCTAGCCACCGGCGCCAGGCGCACAATGAGCAGTACTTC. Amino acids: CSPSHRRQAHNEQYF.

This chain joins TRBV7-8 and TRBJ2-1, with 10 bases aligning to TRBD2. The CDR3 is 16 residues long. V shed 5 bases and J 2 bases; nucleotides not matched to a gene: 6. Germline-derived CDR1 and CDR2 are SGHVS and FQNEAQ. CDR3 in DNA: TGTGCCAGCAGCGCCCTAGCGGGAGCCGCCTACAATGAGCAGTTCTTC. Protein product: CASSALAGAAYNEQFF.

The chain couples TRBV6-2 or TRBV6-3 to TRBJ2-1, with TRBD2 matching over 9 bases. CDR3 length equals 15 residues. Germline CDR1 reads MNHEY; CDR2 reads SVGEGT. Trimming took 6 bases from V and 7 from J; bases not matched to a gene: 10. The CDR3 loop is CASSPTSGSRNEQFF. The CDR3 DNA is TGTGCCAGCAGCCCGACTAGCGGATCCCGGAATGAGCAGTTCTTC.

In this sample, this clonotype turned up many times. V gene TRBV20-1 combines with J gene TRBJ2-1; 10 bases map to TRBD2. Per germline, CDR1 DFQATT and CDR2 SNEGSKA (reference sequence). The CDR3 length is 15 residues. The J segment lost 2 bases and the V segment lost 5 bases, leaving 6 bases of the junction unmatched. The CDR3 sequence is CSAPRTSGPYNEQFF. The CDR3 region has the DNA TGCAGTGCTCCCCGGACTAGCGGCCCCTACAATGAGCAGTTCTTC.

The sample holds many counts of this clonotype. This chain joins TRBV20-1 and TRBJ2-7, with D possibly being TRBD1 or TRBD2 (5 bases each). V dropped 3 bases and J dropped 4 bases, with 13 bases sitting between them. Germline values: CDR1 DFQATT, CDR2 SNEGSKA (reference sequence). The CDR3 sequence is 13 residues long. CDR3 bases: TGCAGTGCTAGGGGACCGAATCCTTACGAGCAGTACTTC. This sequence encodes CSARGPNPYEQYF.

This chain uses TRBV27 with TRBJ2-3; D gene uncertain. Germline assignment: CDR1 MNHEY and CDR2 SMNVEV (reference sequence). This CDR3 comprises 12 residues. Between the trimmed V and J ends, which lost 5 bases and 6 bases, there was a span of 9 bases. CDR3 sequence (DNA): TGTGCCAGCAGTGATACAAGCGATACGCAGTATTTT. It yields the protein CASSDTSDTQYF.

This clonotype was observed a handful of times. V gene TRBV29-1 combines with J gene TRBJ2-7; D is possibly TRBD2 (6 bases). The last part of the DNA fits TRBJ2-1 better; the J call may be wrong. CDR1 is SQVTM, CDR2 ANQGSEA, per germline. The CDR3 spans 13 residues. CDR3 DNA sequence: TGCAGCGTTGAAGTGGGGGGTATTTACGAGCAGTTCTTC. Protein: CSVEVGGIYEQFF.

J is TRBJ2-2 and V is TRBV27, with 10 positions matching TRBD2. The V gene end was trimmed by 2 bases and the J gene end by 7 bases; junction bases not matched to a gene: 10. Germline V CDR1 and CDR2: MNHEY, SMNVEV (reference sequence). The CDR3 sequence is 17 residues long. The CDR3 loop is CASSLKGLAGVVGELFF. The CDR3 DNA reads TGTGCCAGCAGTTTAAAGGGGCTAGCGGGAGTCGTCGGGGAGCTGTTTTTT.

On this clonotype itself: Here the CDR3 omits its conserved ending phenylalanine or tryptophan, so a read error is the likely source. The chain combines TRBV29-1 with TRBJ2-2; possibly TRBD2 for D (5 bases). The V end lost 6 bases, the J end lost 3 bases, and 20 bases lay between the germline ends. The CDR3 length is 16 residues. Germline V lookup: CDR1 SQVTM, CDR2 ANQGSEA. The CDR3 region is CSVRRDYGVDTGELFL. The CDR3 DNA is TGCAGCGTGCGGCGCGACTATGGAGTGGACACCGGGGAGCTGTTTCTT.

The V and J genes are TRBV10-3 and TRBJ2-7; D unclear. The V end was cut by 7 bases, the J end by 3 bases, with 13 bases between. CDR3 length: 13 amino acids. The V gene's germline CDR1 is ENHRY and CDR2 SYGVKD. The CDR3 loop is CAINPSPDYEQYF. The CDR3 DNA follows: TGTGCCATCAATCCCTCCCCCGACTACGAGCAGTACTTC.

This clonotype has at least ten counts. The chain employs TRBV7-2 and TRBJ2-7; D remains ambiguous. CDR1 SGHTA and CDR2 FQGNSA come from the germline V gene. Trimming shortened V by 0 bases and J by 4 bases, and 7 bases separated the two germline ends. The CDR3 has 13 amino acids. For the CDR3, the DNA is TGTGCCAGCAGCTTAGCGCAAGTTTACGAGCAGTACTTC. It yields the protein CASSLAQVYEQYF.

As concerns this clonotype: A much more abundant neighbour one base away suggests this may be a read error. J is TRBJ1-5 and V is TRBV30; 7 bases fit TRBD1. V trimming: 1 base; J trimming: 5 bases; junction bases outside the gene matches: 14. The CDR3 spans 17 residues. The germline CDR1 and CDR2 sequences are GTSNPN and SVGIG (reference sequence). CDR3 sequence: CAWSAFRGDSWDQPQHF. CDR3 DNA: TGTGCCTGGAGTGCATTCCGGGGGGACAGTTGGGATCAGCCCCAGCATTTT.

A few counts support this clonotype. This chain uses TRBV14 with TRBJ1-1; a possible D gene is TRBD1 (5 bases). The CDR3 contains 20 residues. The V gene's germline CDR1 is SGHDN and CDR2 FVKESK. The V end was cut by 3 bases, the J end by 4 bases, with 30 bases between. CDR3 loop: CASSHATGHLDSRRRTEAFF. The DNA for the CDR3 is TGTGCCAGCAGCCACGCTACAGGTCACCTAGATAGTCGGAGGCGCACTGAAGCTTTCTTT.

The rearrangement joins TRBV20-1 to TRBJ1-4; TRBD1 agrees at 10 bases. The V gene end was trimmed by 0 bases and the J gene end by 6 bases; junction bases not matched to a gene: 1. CDR3 length: 14 amino acids. The germline V gene has CDR1 DFQATT and CDR2 SNEGSKA (reference sequence). Here the CDR3 DNA reads TGCAGTGCTAGAGATGGGACAGGGGATGAAAAACTGTTTTTT. This sequence encodes CSARDGTGDEKLFF.

Turning to this clonotype: Given a much more abundant clone one base away, this may be a read error. This rearrangement joins TRBV12-3 or TRBV12-4 to TRBJ2-1; TRBD2 matches at 13 bases. The CDR3 totals 16 residues. CDR3 sequence (DNA): TGTGCCGGCAGAACTAGCGGGAGGGATTCCTACAATGAGCAGTTCTTC. This sequence encodes CAGRTSGRDSYNEQFF.

This rearrangement joins TRBV4-2 to TRBJ2-7; 10 bases align to TRBD2. Germline V gives CDR1 LGHNA, CDR2 YNFKEQ. CDR3 size: 15 residues. With 3 bases clipped from V and 4 bases from J, the junction kept 6 bases outside the gene matches. The CDR3 here is CASSHQREGPYEQYF. CDR3 in DNA: TGTGCCAGCAGCCACCAGCGGGAGGGCCCGTACGAGCAGTACTTC.

The genes are TRBV28 and TRBJ2-1; D is undetermined. CDR3 length: 16 amino acids. Trimming stripped 2 bases from V and 0 bases from J, with 11 bases between. Germline values: CDR1 MDHEN, CDR2 SYDVKM. Here the CDR3 reads CASSLRSLSSYNEQFF. The CDR3 nucleotides are TGTGCCAGCAGTTTACGGAGCTTGAGCTCCTACAATGAGCAGTTCTTC.

This rearrangement joins TRBV19 to TRBJ1-1; D gene unclear. Trimming stripped 7 bases from V and 4 bases from J, with 13 bases between. The germline CDR1 and CDR2 sequences are LNHDA and SQIVND (reference sequence). The CDR3 spans 13 residues. Here the CDR3 DNA reads TGTGCCAGTACCCTGGCCGAGGGCACTGAAGCTTTCTTT. This sequence encodes CASTLAEGTEAFF.

CDR3 sequence reads: CASSQDVWREETQYF. For the CDR3, the DNA is TGCGCCAGCAGCCAAGATGTGTGGAGGGAAGAGACCCAGTACTTC. This chain uses TRBV4-3 with TRBJ2-5, with D possibly being TRBD2 (6 bases). The CDR3 is 15 residues long. Germline assignment: CDR1 LGHNA and CDR2 YSLEER. The ends were cut back, 0 bases at V and 3 bases at J, with 11 bases in the middle.

This clonotype was seen more than once but under ten times. J is TRBJ1-2 and V is TRBV6-2 or TRBV6-3, with 7 positions matching TRBD1. Germline V CDR1 and CDR2: MNHEY, SVGEGT. This CDR3 spans 14 amino acids. Losses at the gene ends were 6 bases for V and 4 bases for J; bases not matched to a gene: 8. CDR3 sequence (DNA): TGTGCCAGCAGACCCACAGGGGCGGCCTATGGCTACACCTTC. Protein sequence: CASRPTGAAYGYTF.

This clonotype was seen many times. The V call is TRBV2, the J call TRBJ2-1, with 7 bases aligning to TRBD2. Trimming cost V 7 bases and J 6 bases; bases outside gene matches: 24. This CDR3 contains 19 residues. Per the germline V gene, CDR1 is SNHLY and CDR2 is FYNNEI. CDR3 loop: CASNWGGSGLTLRGNEQFF. CDR3 nucleotides: TGTGCCAGCAATTGGGGTGGTAGCGGGCTCACCCTCCGGGGCAATGAGCAGTTCTTC.